The present T cell receptor beta chain was sequenced within a study of T cells in Graves' hyperthyroidism and ophthalmopathy. General study findings and limits: Blood held most thyroid clonotypes expanded above 0.001 frequency. In simple terms, a model built on 13 V-J features told ophthalmopathy apart from stable hyperthyroidism.

This clonotype was counted a few times. Its antigen is still unknown. TCR beta CDR3 regions were amplified from RNA. When the TCR CDR3 underwent first-round RT-PCR, the HTBI primer set was used. From the multiplex PCR reads, TCRdb called clonotypes with MiXCR, one entry per CDR3 protein. The repertoire holds about 380,000 distinct CDR3 sequences, with over 11% as singletons. CDR3 size: 15 residues. Trimming took off 2 bases at V and 7 bases at J, with 20 bases between the two ends. The germline V gene has CDR1 GTSNPN and CDR2 SVGIG (reference sequence). It was considered stable Graves' hyperthyroidism when ophthalmopathy did not progress within 18 months. Not enrolled were patients with uncontrolled infection, other autoimmune disease, pregnancy or lactation.

Sequencing input: blood. The source of this sequence is an older woman with Graves' hyperthyroidism. The chain couples TRBV30 to TRBJ1-2, with D perhaps matching TRBD1 (6 bases). CDR3 protein: CAWSLWGLLMRGYTF. DNA of the CDR3: TGTGCCTGGAGTTTGTGGGGGCTTCTAATGCGTGGCTACACCTTC.